This T cell receptor (beta chain) is from a study of CD8+CD57+ T cells in acquired aplastic anemia. Findings and limits, study-wide: Comparison of patients with controls identified some 29 shared CD8+ CDR3 sequences.

Patients included in sequencing had previously demonstrated CD8+CD57+ cell expansion by flow cytometry. This CDR3 region has 11 residues. The V end was cut by 7 bases, the J end by 11 bases, with 14 bases between. Germline V gene lookup returns CDR1 MNHNS and CDR2 SASEGT. This clonotype was counted ten times or more. Its matching antigen is unknown. Genomic DNA acted as the template from which TCR beta VDJ combination and CDR3 sequence profiling were carried out. Using its own MiXCR run on the reads, TCRdb lists one record per CDR3 protein. Of around 170,000 distinct CDR3 sequences in the sample, over 40% were seen once.

The chain employs TRBV6-1 and TRBJ1-1, with D uncertain. The material sequenced was sorted CD4+, CD8+, or CD8+CD57+ T cells (not recorded which) from PBMCs. The clonotype originates from a human donor with aplastic anemia. CDR3 nucleotide sequence: TGTGCCAGCACCCATGGAGGGAGGGCTTTCTTT. Protein: CASTHGGRAFF.